The 3 T cell receptor beta chains in this list originate from one sample, sequenced in a study of tumor-infiltrating T cells and Merkel cell polyomavirus. Study overall: The T cells studied were CD8+ and recognized the Merkel cell polyomavirus KLL epitope.

Robust Merkel cell polyomavirus Large T antigen positivity by immunohistochemistry was seen in all patients' tumors. Here immunoSEQ multiplex PCR was the method, and the copy in TCRdb shows in-frame clones only, minus some. The data contain 25,000 or so clones, roughly nine tenths of them seen just once; the ten biggest clones take up around 2.5%. The sequenced sample consisted of lymph node tissue. The receptor set was obtained from a man aged 45-65 years with Merkel cell carcinoma.

This clone was recorded only once. The V call is TRBV30, the J call TRBJ2-1, with unresolved D. This CDR3 contains 15 residues. Trimming cost V 1 base and J 0 bases, with 10 bases left between them. CDR1 and CDR2 from the germline V gene are GTSNPN and SVGIG (reference sequence). DNA of the CDR3: TGTGCCTGGAGTGGATCCCCGAGCTCCTACAATGAGCAGTTCTTC. It yields the protein CAWSGSPSSYNEQFF. Combining the CDR3 with reference TRBV30 and TRBJ2-1 gives the whole variable domain SQTIHQWPATLVQPVGSPLSLECTVEGTSNPNLYWYRQAAGRGLQLLFYSVGIGQISSEVPQNLSASRPQDRQFILSSKKLLLSDSGFYLCAWSGSPSSYNEQFFGPGTRLTVL.

This clone was seen just once. The V call is TRBV11-2, the J call TRBJ1-2; TRBD1 might be the D (6 bases). CDR3 length equals 13 residues. V gave up 1 base and J gave up 6 bases, with 9 bases separating them. Germline V gene sequence: CDR1 SGHAT, CDR2 FQNNGV. The CDR3 region has the DNA TGTGCCAGCAGCTTAGGACAGGCGGATGGCTACACCTTC. Its protein is CASSLGQADGYTF. The full variable domain, completed using reference TRBV11-2 and TRBJ1-2, is EAGVAQSPRYKIIEKRQSVAFWCNPISGHATLYWYQQILGQGPKLLIQFQNNGVVDDSQLPKDRFSAERLKGVDSTLKIQPAKLEDSAVYLCASSLGQADGYTFGSGTRLTVV.

The V and J genes are TRBV28 and TRBJ2-5; 7 bases map to TRBD1. The J call may be incorrect, as the DNA end agrees better with TRBJ2-7. Per the germline V gene, CDR1 is MDHEN and CDR2 is SYDVKM. This CDR3 has 14 amino acids. CDR3 sequence: CASRPQGLSYEQYF. The CDR3 nucleotides read TGTGCCAGCAGGCCACAGGGGTTGAGTTACGAGCAGTACTTC.